The source of this T cell receptor beta chain is a study of T cell changes during pregnancy in multiple sclerosis (dated by TCRdb to between 2018 and 2021). Study-wide context: Changes in the T cell repertoire over the course of pregnancy were examined in this study in women with multiple sclerosis.

Turning to this clone: There is no known antigen for this receptor. Base qualities are not recorded, but no much larger clone differs from it by a single base.

Receptor amplification or capture employed the immunoSEQ multiplex PCR assay. The table comes from immuneACCESS by way of TCRdb, which keeps in-frame sequences with V and J called. Part of the clones is missing from these tables; in studies checked, under half for an unresolved V gene and the rest for unknown reasons. The sample profile shows 85,000 to 130,000 clones; approximately 90% of them were found once. 1.5% to 2% of the sample is held by the ten biggest clonotypes. Relative to germline, V is 1 base shorter and J is 4 bases shorter, with 13 bases between their ends. The CDR3 spans 16 residues, from the cysteine through the phenylalanine. Kept here is only the CDR3 DNA, which spans 48 bases and is read in frame from base 1. From the germline V gene, CDR1 is MNHEY and CDR2 is SVGAGI.

The sequence was collected from a female donor with multiple sclerosis, enrolled in a pregnancy study. The chain joins TRBV6-5 to TRBJ2-2; the D segment could be TRBD2, given 6 matching bases. The source material was peripheral blood, sampled after pregnancy. Here the CDR3 is given as CASSYLGSGFTGELFF. The nucleotide sequence reads TGTGCCAGCAGTTACTTGGGCAGCGGGTTCACCGGGGAGCTGTTTTTT.